The 8 T cell receptor beta chains reported below all come from one sample, sequenced in a study of T cells expressing NK-cell markers. Each CDR3 protein gets one entry in TCRdb, which reprocessed the 5' RACE reads and gives no DNA. The repertoire table contains some 500,000 distinct CDR3 sequences. What was sequenced was blood T cells: a sorted CD56 or NKG2C T cell subset, CD4+ or CD8+ T cells, or bulk PBMC T cells (not recorded which). These receptors all stem from a woman aged 45 to 65 in good health.

The chain uses TRBV7-8 and TRBJ1-1; TCRdb names TRBD1, which stays unverified in the absence of DNA. Per the germline V gene, CDR1 is SGHVS and CDR2 is FQNEAQ. The CDR3 loop spans 15 amino acids. The CDR3 sequence is CASSLVRGGFPEAFF. Full variable domain (outside the CDR3, taken from reference TRBV7-8 and TRBJ1-1): GAGVSQSPRYKVAKRGQDVALRCDPISGHVSLFWYQQALGQGPEFLTYFQNEAQLDKSGLPSDRFFAERPEGSVSTLKIQRTQQEDSAVYLCASSLVRGGFPEAFFGQGTRLTVV.

V usage is TRBV5-1 and J usage is TRBJ2-2; TCRdb proposes TRBD2, but this gene call is untestable without DNA. CDR1 is SGHRS and CDR2 is YFSETQ in the germline V gene. This CDR3 spans 18 amino acids. CDR3 sequence: CASSHLSGTRANTGELFF.

This sequence joins TRBV24-1 and TRBJ2-1; TCRdb proposes TRBD1, but this gene call is untestable without DNA. Germline CDR1 KGHDR, CDR2 SFDVKD. The CDR3 runs 13 residues. The CDR3 loop reads CATSAAHRGEQFF.

The rearrangement joins TRBV19 to TRBJ1-1; TCRdb's D call of TRBD1 is untestable without DNA. CDR3 size: 13 residues. Germline values: CDR1 LNHDA, CDR2 SQIVND (reference sequence). This chain's CDR3 is CASTAQGMREAFF.

The genes are TRBV3-1 and TRBJ2-4; TCRdb names TRBD2, which stays unverified in the absence of DNA. Germline CDR1 and CDR2: LGHDT and YNNKEL (reference sequence). CDR3 length equals 15 residues. The CDR3 loop reads CASSHSGRDKNIQYF.

CDR3 sequence reads: CASSSLGEGQGNEQFF. This sequence joins TRBV25-1 and TRBJ2-1; TCRdb's assignment of TRBD2 cannot be checked, as there is no DNA. This CDR3 is 16 amino acids long. The germline V gene has CDR1 MGHDK and CDR2 SYGVNS. The full variable domain, its missing parts supplied by reference TRBV25-1 and TRBJ2-1, is EADIYQTPRYLVIGTGKKITLECSQTMGHDKMYWYQQDPGMELHLIHYSYGVNSTEKGDLSSESTVSRIRTEHFPLTLESARPSHTSQYLCASSSLGEGQGNEQFFGPGTRLTVL.

This chain links TRBV7-2 with TRBJ2-3. Germline lookup yields CDR1 SGHTA and CDR2 FQGNSA. The CDR3 extends over 15 amino acids. The CDR3 sequence: CASSLALLRTDTQYF.

The chain couples TRBV5-1 to TRBJ2-7; TCRdb returns TRBD2, unconfirmable since there is no DNA. Germline V gives CDR1 SGHRS, CDR2 YFSETQ. This CDR3 contains 13 residues. This CDR3 is CASSLIRPGEQYF.